This TCR beta chain was sequenced during a study of neurological immune-mediated disorders. Overall study findings and caveats: No clinical or MRI feature was associated with the multiple sclerosis repertoire cluster. None of the CDR3 amino acid sequences found in expanded clones was shared across subjects. This suggests that the TCR-beta repertoires were private in all groups.

Germline V gene data show CDR1 as MNHEY and CDR2 as SVGEGT. The germline V and J ends were trimmed by 7 bases and 6 bases, with 15 bases remaining between them. The CDR3 spans 13 residues. Via MiXCR, TCRdb re-called the 5' RACE reads, giving one row per CDR3 protein. Of 50,000 or so distinct CDR3 sequences listed, around 3.9% are singletons. With respect to this clonotype: What it recognizes is unknown.

The clonotype comes from a man aged 25 to 45 with multiple sclerosis. The chain links TRBV6-2 or TRBV6-3 to TRBJ1-1; a weak D match, TRBD1 (5 bases). The specimen sequenced was PBMCs. The CDR3 DNA reads as TGTGCCAGCACTAACGGGGCTTTCTCTGAAGCTTTCTTT. Translated: CASTNGAFSEAFF.